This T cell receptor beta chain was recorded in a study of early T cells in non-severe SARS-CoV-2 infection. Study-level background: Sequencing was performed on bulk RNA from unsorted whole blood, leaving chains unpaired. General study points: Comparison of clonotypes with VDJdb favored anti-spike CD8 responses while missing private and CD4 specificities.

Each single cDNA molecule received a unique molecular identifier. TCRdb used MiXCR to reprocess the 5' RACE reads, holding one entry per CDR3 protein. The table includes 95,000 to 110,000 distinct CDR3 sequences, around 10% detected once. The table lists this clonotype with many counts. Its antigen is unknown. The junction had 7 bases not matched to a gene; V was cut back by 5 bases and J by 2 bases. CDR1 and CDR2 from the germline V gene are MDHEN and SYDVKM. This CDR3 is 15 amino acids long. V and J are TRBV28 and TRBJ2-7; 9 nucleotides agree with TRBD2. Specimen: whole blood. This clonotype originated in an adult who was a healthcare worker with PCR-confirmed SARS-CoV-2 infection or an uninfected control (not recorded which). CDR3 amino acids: CASSPAGGRAYEQYF. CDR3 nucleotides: TGTGCCAGCAGTCCGGCGGGGGGGCGGGCCTACGAGCAGTACTTC.